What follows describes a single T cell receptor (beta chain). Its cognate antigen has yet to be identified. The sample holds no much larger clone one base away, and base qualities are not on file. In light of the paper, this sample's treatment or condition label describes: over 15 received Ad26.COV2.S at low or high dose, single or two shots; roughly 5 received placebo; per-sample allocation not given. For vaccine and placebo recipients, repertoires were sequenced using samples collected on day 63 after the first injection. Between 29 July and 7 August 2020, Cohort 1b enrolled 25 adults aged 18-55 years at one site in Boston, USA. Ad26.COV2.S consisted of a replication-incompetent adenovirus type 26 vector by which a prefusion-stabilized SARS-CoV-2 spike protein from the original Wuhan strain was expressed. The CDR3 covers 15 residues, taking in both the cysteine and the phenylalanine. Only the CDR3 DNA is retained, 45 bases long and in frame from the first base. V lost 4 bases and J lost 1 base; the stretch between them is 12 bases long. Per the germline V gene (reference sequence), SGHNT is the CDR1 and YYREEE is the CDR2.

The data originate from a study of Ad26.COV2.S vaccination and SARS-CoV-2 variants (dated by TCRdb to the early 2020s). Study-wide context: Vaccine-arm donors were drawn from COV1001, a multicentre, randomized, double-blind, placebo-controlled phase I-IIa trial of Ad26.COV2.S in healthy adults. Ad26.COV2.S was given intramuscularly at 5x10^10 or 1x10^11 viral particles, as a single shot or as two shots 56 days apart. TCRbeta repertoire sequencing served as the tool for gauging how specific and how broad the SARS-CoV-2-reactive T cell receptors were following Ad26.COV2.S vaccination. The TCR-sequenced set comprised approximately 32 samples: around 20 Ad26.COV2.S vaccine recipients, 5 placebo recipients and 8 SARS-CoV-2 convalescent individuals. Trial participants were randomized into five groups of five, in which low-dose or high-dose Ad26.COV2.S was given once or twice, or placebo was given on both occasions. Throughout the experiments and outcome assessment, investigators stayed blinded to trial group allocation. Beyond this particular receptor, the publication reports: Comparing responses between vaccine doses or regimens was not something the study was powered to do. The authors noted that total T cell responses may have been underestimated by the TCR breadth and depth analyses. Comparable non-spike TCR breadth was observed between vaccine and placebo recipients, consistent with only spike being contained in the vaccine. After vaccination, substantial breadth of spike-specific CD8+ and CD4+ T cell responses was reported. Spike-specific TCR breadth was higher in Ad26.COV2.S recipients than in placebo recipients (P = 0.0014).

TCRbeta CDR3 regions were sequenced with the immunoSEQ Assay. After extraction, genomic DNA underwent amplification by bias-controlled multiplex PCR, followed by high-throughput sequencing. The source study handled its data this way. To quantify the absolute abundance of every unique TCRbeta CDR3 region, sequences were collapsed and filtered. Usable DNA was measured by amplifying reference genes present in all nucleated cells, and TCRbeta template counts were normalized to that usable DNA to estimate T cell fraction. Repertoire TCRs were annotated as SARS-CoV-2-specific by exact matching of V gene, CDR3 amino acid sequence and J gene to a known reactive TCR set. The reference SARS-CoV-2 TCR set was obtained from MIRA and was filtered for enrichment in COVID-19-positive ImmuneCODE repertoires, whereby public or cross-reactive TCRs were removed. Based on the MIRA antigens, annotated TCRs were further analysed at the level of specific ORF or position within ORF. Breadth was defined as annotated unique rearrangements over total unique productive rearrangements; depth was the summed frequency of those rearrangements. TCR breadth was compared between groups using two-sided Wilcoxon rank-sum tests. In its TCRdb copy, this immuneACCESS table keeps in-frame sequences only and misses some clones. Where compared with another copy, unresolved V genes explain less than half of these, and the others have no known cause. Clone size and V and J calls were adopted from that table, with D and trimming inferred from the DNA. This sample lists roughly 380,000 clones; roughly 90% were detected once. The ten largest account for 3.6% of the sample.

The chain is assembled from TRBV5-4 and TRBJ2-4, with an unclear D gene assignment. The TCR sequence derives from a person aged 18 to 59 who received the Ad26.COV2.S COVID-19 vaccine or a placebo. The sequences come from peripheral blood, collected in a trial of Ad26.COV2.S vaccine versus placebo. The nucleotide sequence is TGTGCCAGCAGCGATGAAATCGGGGCCAAAAACATTCAGTACTTC. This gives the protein CASSDEIGAKNIQYF.